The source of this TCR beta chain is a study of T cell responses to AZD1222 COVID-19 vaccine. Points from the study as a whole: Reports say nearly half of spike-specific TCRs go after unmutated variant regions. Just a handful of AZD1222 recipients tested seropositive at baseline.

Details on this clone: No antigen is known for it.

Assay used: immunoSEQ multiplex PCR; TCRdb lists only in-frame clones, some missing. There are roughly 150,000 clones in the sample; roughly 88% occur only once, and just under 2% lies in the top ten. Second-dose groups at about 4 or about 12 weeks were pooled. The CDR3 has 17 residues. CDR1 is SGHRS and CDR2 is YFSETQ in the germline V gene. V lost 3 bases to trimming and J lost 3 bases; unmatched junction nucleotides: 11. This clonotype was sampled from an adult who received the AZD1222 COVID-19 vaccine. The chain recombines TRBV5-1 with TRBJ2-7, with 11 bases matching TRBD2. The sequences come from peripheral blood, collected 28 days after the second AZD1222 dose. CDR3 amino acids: CASSSSPGTSGFYEQYF. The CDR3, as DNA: TGCGCCAGCAGCTCGTCTCCCGGGACTAGCGGATTCTACGAGCAGTACTTC. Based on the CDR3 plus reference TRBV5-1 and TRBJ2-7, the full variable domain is KAGVTQTPRYLIKTRGQQVTLSCSPISGHRSVSWYQQTPGQGLQFLFEYFSETQRNKGNFPGRFSGRQFSNSRSEMNVSTLELGDSALYLCASSSSPGTSGFYEQYFGPGTRLTVT.